This entry concerns a single T cell receptor beta chain. In its sample, this clone was seen once. Its antigen remains undetermined. Nothing much larger sits one base from this clone, and base qualities are not available. The data belong to a study of cytomegalovirus exposure and HLA in healthy donors (TCRdb year 2017). Background for the entire study: According to an earlier analysis of a few hundred of the donors, roughly 180 million T cells yielded 120 million or so unique TCR beta sequences and 276 Gb of sequence data. Roughly 310 gigabases of sequencing data and tens of millions of unique TCR sequences were included in an early release covering several hundred HLA-typed donors. Among the approximately 400 genotyped donors, 75% to 90% belonged to the genetic ancestry cluster associated with self-reported Caucasian donors. The study was designed to test whether signatures of past pathogen exposure could be identified by cataloging public T cell receptors. Using immunosequencing, the study profiled T cell repertoires from 640 or so subjects and related those repertoires to cytomegalovirus serostatus. A separate validation cohort of roughly 130 different subjects was used in addition to the approximately 700-subject first cohort. To predict cytomegalovirus infection status, the study brought together high-throughput TCR immunosequencing, statistical association of individual TCRs with disease status, and machine learning. A later analysis re-analyzed previously published TCR beta repertoires from about 730 donors and added high-resolution HLA genotyping to study TCR occurrence patterns. Rather than using new phenotypic data, the later analysis identified candidate immune exposures from TCR beta sequences and from how often those sequences occurred across donors. In an earlier analysis of 587 of the donors, high-throughput TCR beta sequencing was used to judge whether each TCR beta V gene segment behaved as functional or pseudogenic. Alongside the repertoire data, information on donor age, sex, ethnicity and CMV serostatus was compiled. A later genetic analysis used genome-wide SNP genotypes for about 65% of the 666 donors, treating that subset as a discovery cohort. All discovery cohort repertoires had been generated on a single sequencing platform. Class I and class II HLA loci were covered by the typing at four-digit resolution. Typing coverage differed by locus: A, B, C, DRB1 and DQB1 were typed in roughly 620-640 donors, DQA1 in 500 to 550, DPA1 in some 600, and DPB1 in just under 490. Because of strong linkage in the cohort, roughly five DR-DQ haplotypes were treated as single units for association and clustering. Among some 410 genotyped donors of the cohort, an average of approximately 230,000 unique TCR beta nucleotide sequences were sequenced per donor, roughly a sixth of them non-productive.

On the study overall, not on this receptor specifically: An earlier analysis of some 590 of the donors showed that most TCR beta V segments appeared in productive rearrangements either about 87% or about 30% of the time, which broadly matched IMGT annotations. A further reported finding was that TCR beta sequences accurately predicted the HLA-A and HLA-B alleles for most subjects in the first cohort. A later analysis reported that several top co-occurrence clusters appeared linked to parvovirus B19, influenza, CMV and Epstein-Barr virus. A later analysis found that most CMV-associated TCR beta chains appeared HLA-restricted, with HLA associations seemingly driven largely by CMV exposure. Assigning TCR associations to individual alleles was difficult when HLA alleles, especially DR and DQ, strongly co-occurred. Most TCR sequences were observed very rarely across donors, whereas some public TCRs were present in many individuals. Compared with equally common non-associated chains, HLA-associated TCR beta chains in a later analysis were more clonally expanded and had lower generation probabilities. Because HLA typing was missing for some donors at each locus, association tests included only the typed subset. According to the authors, the approach could potentially be generalized to other disease states and immunological phenotypes. According to a later genetic analysis, donors in an Asian-associated ancestry cluster had fewer N-insertions in productive TCRs than the approximately 630-donor mean. Linkage disequilibrium might explain the correlated functional status among segregating V segments, but an unknown experimental factor could not be excluded. Three of the identified cytomegalovirus-associated TCR beta chains were confirmed in vitro to be specific for cytomegalovirus antigens. Because counts were too low, approximately 18 rarely observed V segments, including chromosome 9 orphons, were excluded from the earlier analysis of roughly 580 of the donors. In the study, 150 to 200 TCR beta chains were listed as associated with cytomegalovirus. V-gene and J-gene trimming of TCR beta chains was associated with a missense DCLRE1C variant in a later genetic analysis, and the association was replicated in an independent cohort. According to a later analysis, TCR association rates differed among HLA loci, with DRB1 alleles showing the most associated TCRs and HLA-C alleles showing the fewest. Presence/absence analyses assumed roughly uniform sequencing depth across donors, an assumption that may not hold. The 87-base-pair reads could not distinguish some IMGT-functional V segments, including TRBV6-2 and TRBV6-3, so those segments were excluded. The cohort was sequenced for TCR beta chains only, and without alpha or paired-chain data the features that could be detected were limited. The classifier was reported to diagnose cytomegalovirus status with high specificity and sensitivity in both the original and validation cohorts. A cluster of highly shared sequence variants was judged likely to be a technical artifact of the sequencing pipeline. In a later analysis, around 15,000 TCR beta sequences were associated with specific HLA alleles at a false discovery rate of 0.05. For the cohort, immune exposure information was limited to CMV serostatus.

After removal of 6 bases from V and 5 bases from J, the junction retains 7 bases not matched to a gene. The CDR3 runs 15 amino acids, cysteine and phenylalanine included. Only CDR3 DNA remains: 45 bases, in frame from the first base. CDR1 and CDR2 are drawn from the germline V gene: MRHNA, SNTAGT. The cohort comprised 666 healthy bone marrow donors. All cohort members were sampled while nominally healthy, although unrecorded immune exposures were likely present. The donor tested CMV seronegative, placing the donor among the 350 or so seronegative members of the cohort. Every donor gave a peripheral blood sample, and the peripheral blood mononuclear cells from that sample were used for TCR beta sequencing. The Qiagen DNeasy Blood Extraction Kit was used to extract genomic DNA from the blood cell samples. Receptors were amplified or captured by the immunoSEQ multiplex PCR assay. For the multiplex PCR, a mixture combining 60 forward primers for TCR Vbeta segments and 13 reverse primers for TCR Jbeta segments was used. The CDR3 region of rearranged TCR beta genes was amplified from genomic DNA by a multiplex PCR assay. The Illumina HiSeq System was used to sequence the amplified TCR beta libraries as 87-base-pair reads. The authors' analysis ran thus. A later analysis tallied about 77 million unique TCR beta chains across the approximately 670 repertoires, and about 10 million of those chains were shared by two or more donors. A nearest-neighbor algorithm error-corrected the raw reads and collapsed the reads into unique sequences, merging closely related sequences to remove PCR and sequencing errors. Alignment of CDR3 sequences to IMGT reference sequences was used to assign V, D and J gene segments. For a sequence to be retained, a match of at least six nucleotides to both a V gene segment and a J gene segment was required. A rearrangement was called productive if the CDR3 had no stop codons and remained in frame with V and J, and every other rearrangement was called non-productive. Following IMGT convention, CDR3 was defined as the stretch from the second conserved V-encoded cysteine up to the conserved J-encoded phenylalanine. In an earlier analysis of some 550 of the donors, sequences lacking an unambiguous match to a single V gene segment were excluded. In an earlier analysis of 587 of the donors, V segments were called functional above 56.7% productive rearrangements and were called segregating when the between-donor standard deviation exceeded 5%. To diagnose cytomegalovirus status from the catalog of TCR beta chain sequences, a statistical classification framework was built. In a later analysis, V and J genes were assigned by comparing TCR nucleotide sequences against IMGT/GENE-DB human TR gene sequences. A later analysis assigned CDR3 sequences and most-parsimonious VDJ recombination scenarios with the TCRdist pipeline. In a later analysis, each TCR beta chain was defined by its CDR3 amino acid sequence together with its V-gene family, and reads without a unique V-gene family were excluded. In a later analysis, 550 to 650 highly shared, low-generation-probability nucleotide sequences were removed to address suspected cross-contamination and a sequencing artifact. A later analysis calculated a clonal expansion index for each public chain from normalized within-repertoire ranks of inferred template counts. In a later analysis, generation probabilities were computed with a VDJ recombination model fitted to out-of-frame rearrangements, and the resulting probabilities were checked against IGoR. A later analysis scored TCR-TCR, TCR-HLA and TCR-CMV co-occurrence with hypergeometric tests, applying a repertoire-size bias correction to TCR pairs. To estimate false discovery rates, a later analysis permuted the HLA or CMV assignments 20 times. A later analysis grouped co-occurring TCRs with DBSCAN, adding TCRdist sequence similarity when clustering within HLA-allele-positive subsets. Co-occurrence clustering excluded repertoires with fewer than 30,000 or more than 120,000 public chains, plus five with anomalous nucleotide sharing. The table was pulled from immuneACCESS by TCRdb, which kept in-frame rearrangements only. Such tables lose some clones; where checked, under half of the loss comes from unresolved V genes, and the rest has no known cause. Clone size and V and J calls were adopted from that table, with D and trimming inferred from the DNA. The sample profile shows 65,000 to 90,000 clones; 70% to 85% of them were found once. The top ten hold 2% to 2.5% of the sample.

The V gene is TRBV6-4 and the J gene is TRBJ1-2, and 12 junction bases match TRBD1. The sequencing input was PBMCs. The clonotype originates from a man aged 25 to 45 in good health and CMV-seronegative. The CDR3 region: CASRGGQGAVYGYTF. The sequence in DNA is TGTGCCAGCAGAGGGGGACAGGGGGCAGTATATGGCTACACCTTC.